This T cell receptor beta chain was profiled in a study of cytomegalovirus exposure and HLA in healthy donors. For this clone: The antigen remains undetermined.

Between the trimmed V and J ends, which lost 0 bases and 0 bases, there was a span of 11 bases. Germline CDR1 and CDR2: LGHNA and YSLEER. This CDR3 comprises 17 residues. The PCR ran on 60 Vbeta and 13 Jbeta primers. Here immunoSEQ multiplex PCR was the method, and the copy in TCRdb shows in-frame clones only, minus some. Among 150,000 to 200,000 clones listed, just over 75% were seen once. Whole-study results and caveats: Some public TCRs appeared in many individuals, while most sequences were rare. In a later analysis, TCR beta V- and J-gene trimming was associated with a missense DCLRE1C variant. Being productive about 87% or about 30% of the time was typical of most TCR beta V segments in an earlier analysis.

The rearrangement joins TRBV4-3 to TRBJ1-4; D is unresolved. Sequencing used PBMCs. The clonotype comes from a man aged 18 to 29 in good health and CMV-seronegative. CDR3 DNA sequence: TGCGCCAGCAGCCAAGAGCCCCAGATAACAACTAATGAAAAACTGTTTTTT. Protein product: CASSQEPQITTNEKLFF.